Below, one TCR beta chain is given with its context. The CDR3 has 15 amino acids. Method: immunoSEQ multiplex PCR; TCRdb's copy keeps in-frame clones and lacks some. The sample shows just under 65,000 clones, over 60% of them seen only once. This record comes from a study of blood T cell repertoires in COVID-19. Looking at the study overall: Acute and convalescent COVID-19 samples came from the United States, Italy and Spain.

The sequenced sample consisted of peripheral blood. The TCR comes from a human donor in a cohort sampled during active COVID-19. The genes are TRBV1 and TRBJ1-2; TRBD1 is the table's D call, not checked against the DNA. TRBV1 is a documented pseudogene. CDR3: CTSSPQGDRVNGYTF. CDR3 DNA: TGCACCAGCAGCCCTCAGGGGGACAGGGTGAATGGCTACACCTTC.